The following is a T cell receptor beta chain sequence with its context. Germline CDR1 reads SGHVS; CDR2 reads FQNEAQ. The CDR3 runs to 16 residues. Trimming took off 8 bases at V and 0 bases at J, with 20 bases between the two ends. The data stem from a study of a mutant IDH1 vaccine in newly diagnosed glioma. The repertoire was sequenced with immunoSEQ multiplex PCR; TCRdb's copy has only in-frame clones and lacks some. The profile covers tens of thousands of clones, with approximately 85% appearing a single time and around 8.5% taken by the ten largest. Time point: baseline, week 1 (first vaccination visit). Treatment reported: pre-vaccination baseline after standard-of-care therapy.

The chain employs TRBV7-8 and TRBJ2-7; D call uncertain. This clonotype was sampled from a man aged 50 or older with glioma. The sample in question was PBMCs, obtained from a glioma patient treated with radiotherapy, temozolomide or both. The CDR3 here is CASAYYGVSGSYEQYF. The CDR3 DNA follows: TGTGCCAGCGCCTACTATGGGGTTTCGGGCTCCTACGAGCAGTACTTC.